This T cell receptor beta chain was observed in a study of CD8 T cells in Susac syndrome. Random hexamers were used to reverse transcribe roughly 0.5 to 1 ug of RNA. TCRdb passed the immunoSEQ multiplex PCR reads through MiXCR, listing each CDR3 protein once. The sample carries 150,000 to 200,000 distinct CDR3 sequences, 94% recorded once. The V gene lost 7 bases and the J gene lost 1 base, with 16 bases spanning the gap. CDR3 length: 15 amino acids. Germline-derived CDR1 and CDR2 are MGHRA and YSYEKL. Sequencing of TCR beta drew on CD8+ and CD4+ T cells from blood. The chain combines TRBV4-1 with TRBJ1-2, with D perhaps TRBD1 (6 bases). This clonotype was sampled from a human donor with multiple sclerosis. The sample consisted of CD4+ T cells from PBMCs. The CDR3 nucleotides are TGCGCCAGCAACCCGGCAGGGGCGGATAACTATGGCTACACCTTC. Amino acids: CASNPAGADNYGYTF.